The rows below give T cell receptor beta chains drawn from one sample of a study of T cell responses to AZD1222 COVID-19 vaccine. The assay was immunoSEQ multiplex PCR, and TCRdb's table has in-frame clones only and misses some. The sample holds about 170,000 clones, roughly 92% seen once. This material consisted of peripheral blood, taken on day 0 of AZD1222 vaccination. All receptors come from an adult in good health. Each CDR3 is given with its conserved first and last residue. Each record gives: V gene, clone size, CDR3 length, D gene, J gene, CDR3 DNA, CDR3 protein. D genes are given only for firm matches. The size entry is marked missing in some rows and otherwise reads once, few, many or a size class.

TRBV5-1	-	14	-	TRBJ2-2	TGCGCCAGCAGCTTGGATTGGATCCCCGGGGAGCTGTTTTTT	CASSLDWIPGELFF
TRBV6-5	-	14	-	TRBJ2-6	TGTGCCAGCAGTTACCCGGGAGGGGCCAACGTCCTGACTTTC	CASSYPGGANVLTF
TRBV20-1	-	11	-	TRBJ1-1	TGCAGTGCCCGGGAGAACACTGAAGCTTTCTTT	CSARENTEAFF
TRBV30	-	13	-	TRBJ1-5	TGTGCCTGGAGTGTACGCAGCAATCAGCCCCAGCATTTT	CAWSVRSNQPQHF
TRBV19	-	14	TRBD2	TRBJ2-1	TGTGCCAGTAGTAAAGCGGGAGGGCTTAATGAGCAGTTCTTC	CASSKAGGLNEQFF
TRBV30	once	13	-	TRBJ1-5	TGTGCCTGGAGTCGGGATAGCAATCAGCCCCAGCATTTT	CAWSRDSNQPQHF
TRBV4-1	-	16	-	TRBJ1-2	TGCGCCAGCAGCCAAGCTCTCTCCATACTTACAGGAGGCTACACCTTC	CASSQALSILTGGYTF
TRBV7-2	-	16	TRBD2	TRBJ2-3	TGTGCCAGCAGGCGGACTAGCGGGGGGAGCACAGATACGCAGTATTTT	CASRRTSGGSTDTQYF
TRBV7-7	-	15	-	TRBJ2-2	TGTGCTAGCAGCTTAAGCTCCGTCCCGACCGGGGAGCTGTTTTTT	CASSLSSVPTGELFF
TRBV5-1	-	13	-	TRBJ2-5	TGCGCCAGCAGCTATGGTATGTCGGAGACCCAGTACTTC	CASSYGMSETQYF
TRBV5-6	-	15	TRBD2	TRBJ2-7	TGTGCCAGCAGCTTGGAGGCTAGCGGGCTCTACGAGCAGTACTTC	CASSLEASGLYEQYF
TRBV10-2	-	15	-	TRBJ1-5	TGCGCCAGCAGTGAGTCGGGGTTTAGCAATCAGCCCCAGCATTTT	CASSESGFSNQPQHF
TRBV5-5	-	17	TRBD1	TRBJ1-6	TGTGCCAGCAGCTATCCTAAGGACAGGGAGGACAATTCACCCCTCCACTTT	CASSYPKDREDNSPLHF
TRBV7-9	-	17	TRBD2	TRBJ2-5	TGTGCCAGCAGCTTTCATGTTAGCGGGAGCGGTCAAGAGACCCAGTACTTC	CASSFHVSGSGQETQYF
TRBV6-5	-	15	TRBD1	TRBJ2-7	TGTGCCAGCAGAGCCGGACAGGACTTCTCCTACGAGCAGTACTTC	CASRAGQDFSYEQYF
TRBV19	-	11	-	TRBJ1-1	TGTGCCAGTAGCGATTGGACTGAAGCTTTCTTT	CASSDWTEAFF
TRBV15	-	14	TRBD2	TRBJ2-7	TGTGCCACCAGCATAGGACTAGGGGACTACGAGCAGTACTTC	CATSIGLGDYEQYF
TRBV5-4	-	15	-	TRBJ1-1	TGTGCCAGCAGCCCACGGACTGTACCGAACACTGAAGCTTTCTTT	CASSPRTVPNTEAFF
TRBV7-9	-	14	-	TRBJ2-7	TGTGCCAGCAGCCTCGGACTTTACCCTTACGAGCAGTACTTC	CASSLGLYPYEQYF
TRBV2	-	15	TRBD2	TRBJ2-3	TGTGCCAGCAATCGACTAGCGGCTAACACAGATACGCAGTATTTT	CASNRLAANTDTQYF
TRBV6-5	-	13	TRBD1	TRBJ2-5	TGTGCCAGCTCGGGACAGAGTCAAGAGACCCAGTACTTC	CASSGQSQETQYF
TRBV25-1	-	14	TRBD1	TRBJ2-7	TGTGCCAGCAGTGTCTGGACAGGGGCCCACGAGCAGTACTTC	CASSVWTGAHEQYF
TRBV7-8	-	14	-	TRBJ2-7	TGTGCCAGCAGCACGACCGACAGGCTCTACGAGCAGTACTTC	CASSTTDRLYEQYF
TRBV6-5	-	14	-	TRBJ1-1	TGTGCCAGCAGTTACGTGGGGGGCTGGACTGAAGCTTTCTTT	CASSYVGGWTEAFF
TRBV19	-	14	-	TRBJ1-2	TGTGCCAGTAGTATATCCCGAGGACAAAAAGGCTACACCTTC	CASSISRGQKGYTF
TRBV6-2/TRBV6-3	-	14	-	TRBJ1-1	TGTGCCAGCAGTTACTCGAGAGGGTACACTGAAGCTTTCTTT	CASSYSRGYTEAFF
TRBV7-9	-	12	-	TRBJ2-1	TGTGCCAGCAGCTTAAACTGGAATGAGCAGTTCTTC	CASSLNWNEQFF
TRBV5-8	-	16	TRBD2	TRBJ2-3	TGTGCCAGCAGCTTACTAGCGGGAGTGGGCACAGATACGCAGTATTTT	CASSLLAGVGTDTQYF
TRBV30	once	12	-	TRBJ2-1	TGTGCCTGGAGTCGACAGCACAATGAGCAGTTCTTC	CAWSRQHNEQFF
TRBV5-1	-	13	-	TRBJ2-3	TGCGCCAGCAGCTTGGGGGTGGCAGATACGCAGTATTTT	CASSLGVADTQYF
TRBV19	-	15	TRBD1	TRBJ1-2	TGTGCCAGTAGGGGAGGACAGGGTAGGAACTATGGCTACACCTTC	CASRGGQGRNYGYTF
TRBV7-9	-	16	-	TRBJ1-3	TGTGCCAGCAGCCCTTCGACAGGATCCTCTGGAAACACCATATATTTT	CASSPSTGSSGNTIYF
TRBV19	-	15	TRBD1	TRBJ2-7	TGTGCCAGTAGTATAGGGGGACAGTTGTATTCCGAGCAGTACTTC	CASSIGGQLYSEQYF
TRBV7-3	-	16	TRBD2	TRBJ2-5	TGTGCCAGGGGGACCCGGACTAGCGGGCCTCAAGAGACCCAGTACTTC	CARGTRTSGPQETQYF
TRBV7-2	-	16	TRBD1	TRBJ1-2	TGTGCCAGCAGCCGGAGAGGGGGCGCAACTAACTATGGCTACACCTTC	CASSRRGGATNYGYTF
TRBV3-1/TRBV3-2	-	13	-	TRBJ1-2	TGTGCCAGCAGCCGCCGGGACCTCTATGGCTACACCTTC	CASSRRDLYGYTF
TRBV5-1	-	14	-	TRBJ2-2	TGCGCCAGCAGCATGGACAGTGCCACCGGGGAGCTGTTTTTT	CASSMDSATGELFF
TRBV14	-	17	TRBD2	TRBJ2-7	TGTGCCAGCAGCCAAGAATGGGGTAGGACTAGCGACTACGAGCAGTACTTC	CASSQEWGRTSDYEQYF
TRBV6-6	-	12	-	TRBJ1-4	TGTGCCAGCAGTTACTCCCGTGAAAAACTGTTTTTT	CASSYSREKLFF
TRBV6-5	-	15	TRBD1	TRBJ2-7	TGTGCCAGCAGAACCTTGGACAGGGCTCCCTACGAGCAGTACTTC	CASRTLDRAPYEQYF
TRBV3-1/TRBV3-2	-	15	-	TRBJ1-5	TGTGCCAGCAGCCAAGACCGACAGAGCAATCAGCCCCAGCATTTT	CASSQDRQSNQPQHF
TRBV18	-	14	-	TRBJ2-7	TGTGCCAGCTCACCAGGGGGGCGCATATACGAGCAGTACTTC	CASSPGGRIYEQYF
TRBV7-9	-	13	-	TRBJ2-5	TGTGCCAGCAGCTTAGAATTGGGGGAGACCCAGTACTTC	CASSLELGETQYF
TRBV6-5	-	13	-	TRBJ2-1	TGTGCCAGCAGTTACTCGATGAGGAATGAGCAGTTCTTC	CASSYSMRNEQFF
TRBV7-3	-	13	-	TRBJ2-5	TGTGCCAGCAGCCCGGACAGCCAAGAGACCCAGTACTTC	CASSPDSQETQYF
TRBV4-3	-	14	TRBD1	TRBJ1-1	TGCGCCAGCAAAACCGACAGGGGAGGAACTGAAGCTTTCTTT	CASKTDRGGTEAFF
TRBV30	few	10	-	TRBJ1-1	TGTGCCTGGAGTCGAGTGGAAGCTTTCTTT	CAWSRVEAFF
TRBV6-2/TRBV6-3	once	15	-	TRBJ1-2	TGTGCCAGCAGTTATGGGCAGGGAGTGGTCTATGGCTACACCTTC	CASSYGQGVVYGYTF
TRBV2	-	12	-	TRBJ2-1	TGTGCCAGCAGGGACACACTCAATGAGCAGTTCTTC	CASRDTLNEQFF
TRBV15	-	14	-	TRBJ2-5	TGTGCCACCAGCAGAGGGGGGTCTGGAGAGACCCAGTACTTC	CATSRGGSGETQYF
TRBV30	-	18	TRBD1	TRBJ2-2	TGTGCCTGGAGTGTACTGCGACAGGGCCAGACGAACACCGGGGAGCTGTTTTTT	CAWSVLRQGQTNTGELFF
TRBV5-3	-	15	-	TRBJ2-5	TGTGCCAGCACTGATGGGGCGCCCCCGGGGGAGACCCAGTACTTC	CASTDGAPPGETQYF
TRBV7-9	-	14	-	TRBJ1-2	TGTGCCAGCAGCCGCCGGGAGGGATGGTATGGCTACACCTTC	CASSRREGWYGYTF
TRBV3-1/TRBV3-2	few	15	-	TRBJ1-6	TGTGCCAGCAGCGCCATCGTCAGGGCTAATTCACCCCTCCACTTT	CASSAIVRANSPLHF
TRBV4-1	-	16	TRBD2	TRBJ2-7	TGCGCCAGCAGCCAGGACCTAGCGGGAGGCTATTACGAGCAGTACTTC	CASSQDLAGGYYEQYF